This T cell receptor beta chain was retrieved from a study of blood T cell repertoires in COVID-19. Study as a whole: Specimens from acute and convalescent COVID-19 originated in the United States, Italy and Spain. PBMCs, B-cell-depleted T cells, or T cells were the source of the cDNA or gDNA that made up the material.

The CDR3 consists of 14 residues. Germline V gives CDR1 MNHEY, CDR2 SMNVEV (reference sequence). Trimming took 7 bases from V and 5 from J; bases not matched to a gene: 7. Authors' analysis steps: Amplifying reference gene primers gave estimates of nucleated cell counts. Sequencing used immunoSEQ multiplex PCR; TCRdb keeps in-frame clones, though not all of them. V, J and clone size are taken as reported in that table, and D and trimming were inferred from the DNA itself. This table holds about 13,000 clones, approximately 90% found once. Sequencing was done on a sample of peripheral blood. This chain uses TRBV27 with TRBJ2-7; 11 nucleotides align to TRBD1. This receptor was taken from a human donor in a cohort sampled during active COVID-19. The CDR3 reads CASMGRTGGDEQYF. The CDR3 nucleotides are TGTGCCAGCATGGGACGGACAGGGGGCGACGAGCAGTACTTC.